This T cell receptor (beta chain) was captured in a study of OX40 agonist ivuxolimab in advanced cancers. Across the study: Eligibility admitted prior anti-PD-1, anti-PD-L1 or anti-CTLA-4 therapy; about 40% had some. Three patients, one with hepatocellular carcinoma and two with cutaneous melanoma, responded partially.

TCRdb's copy holds only in-frame clones and misses some; the assay was immunoSEQ multiplex PCR. The table shows about 30,000 clones, with roughly nine tenths occurring only once. This clone was seen only a few times. The V gene lost 4 bases and the J gene lost 1 base, with 7 bases spanning the gap. Germline-derived CDR1 and CDR2 are SEHNR and FQNEAQ (reference sequence). This CDR3 comprises 13 residues. The input for sequencing was CD4+ or CD8+ T cells sorted from blood, taken in a trial of the OX40 agonist ivuxolimab. The rearrangement uses TRBV7-9 and TRBJ1-1, with D perhaps matching TRBD1 (6 bases). This receptor was taken from an adult with an advanced solid tumor such as melanoma, head and neck, liver or kidney cancer. DNA of the CDR3: TGTGCCAGCAGCTGGGGACAGAACACTGAAGCTTTCTTT. This gives the protein CASSWGQNTEAFF. Using reference TRBV7-9 and TRBJ1-1 for the parts outside the CDR3, the full variable domain is DTGVSQNPRHKITKRGQNVTFRCDPISEHNRLYWYRQTLGQGPEFLTYFQNEAQLEKSRLLSDRFSAERPKGSFSTLEIQRTEQGDSAMYLCASSWGQNTEAFFGQGTRLTVV.